The 14 T cell receptor beta chains below all came from one sample that was sequenced in a study of cytomegalovirus exposure and HLA in healthy donors. Use of 60 Vbeta and 13 Jbeta primers characterized the PCR. Clones were sequenced by immunoSEQ multiplex PCR, and TCRdb holds only the in-frame ones, with some missing. Seen here are fewer than 200,000 clones, 75% to 80% observed once, and the top ten hold around 0.89%. Material for sequencing was PBMCs. The receptors were gathered from a woman between 50 and 59 years old in good health and CMV-seropositive.

This clone came up once. The chain couples TRBV29-1 to TRBJ1-6, with 8 bases that match TRBD1. In germline, CDR1 is SQVTM, CDR2 ANQGSEA. CDR3 length equals 13 residues. CDR3: CNTDREYNSPLHF. CDR3 in DNA: TGCAACACGGACAGGGAATATAATTCACCCCTCCACTTT.

CDR3 region: CASGPRRRERDTEAFF. CDR3 DNA sequence: TGTGCCAGCGGGCCAAGGCGCCGGGAAAGGGACACTGAAGCTTTCTTT. The rearrangement uses TRBV19 and TRBJ1-1; D ambiguous. CDR1 LNHDA and CDR2 SQIVND come from the germline V gene (reference sequence). This CDR3 spans 16 amino acids. V was cut by 9 bases and J by 3 bases, with 23 bases left in between.

This sequence joins TRBV4-1 and TRBJ1-4; the match to TRBD1 covers 9 bases. Germline V gene lookup returns CDR1 MGHRA and CDR2 YSYEKL. V shed 5 bases and J 9 bases; nucleotides not matched to a gene: 10. The CDR3 covers 15 residues. The CDR3 nucleotides are TGCGCCAGCAGCTTTTTGGGACAGGGTAGGAAAAAACTGTTTTTT. Translation: CASSFLGQGRKKLFF.

The chain carries TRBV5-1 and TRBJ2-7, with D maybe TRBD2 (5 bases). Germline V lookup: CDR1 SGHRS, CDR2 YFSETQ. The CDR3 is 12 amino acids. Trimming removed 3 bases from V and 1 base from J, with 5 bases in between. In DNA form, the CDR3 reads TGCGCCAGCAGCTCGGGATCCTACGAGCAGTACTTC. Translating gives CASSSGSYEQYF.

In this sample, this clone turned up a few times. V and J are TRBV6-1 and TRBJ1-5; D is possibly TRBD1 (5 bases). The length of the CDR3 is 15 residues. V was cut by 1 base and J by 10 bases, with 17 bases left in between. Germline V gene data show CDR1 as MNHNS and CDR2 as SASEGT. This chain's CDR3 is CASSEGSRQGRPQHF. CDR3 DNA: TGTGCCAGCAGTGAAGGTTCGCGCCAGGGCCGTCCCCAGCATTTT.

The V gene is TRBV9, the J gene TRBJ2-1; D possibly corresponds to TRBD1 (6 bases). The V and J ends lost 4 bases and 2 bases respectively, with 16 bases between them. Germline CDR1 and CDR2: SGDLS and YYNGEE. This CDR3 contains 16 residues. The CDR3 is CASSPRVGATYNEQFF. As DNA, the CDR3 is TGTGCCAGCAGCCCCCGGGTGGGGGCGACCTACAATGAGCAGTTCTTC.

As regards this clone: This sample includes further DNA sequences coding for the same CDR3. This sequence joins TRBV9 and TRBJ2-5; 14 bases line up with TRBD2. This CDR3 is 15 amino acids long. Trimming cost V 4 bases and J 5 bases; bases outside gene matches: 4. Per the germline V gene, CDR1 is SGDLS and CDR2 is YYNGEE. The CDR3 nucleotides are TGTGCCAGCAGCCCGGGACTAGCGGGAGTGGAGACCCAGTACTTC. Translating it yields CASSPGLAGVETQYF.

Details on this clone: The same CDR3 is also encoded by other DNA sequences in this sample. The gene calls are TRBV7-2 and TRBJ1-1; 7 nucleotides agree with TRBD1. CDR3 length: 15 amino acids. V shed 5 bases and J 2 bases; nucleotides not matched to a gene: 8. Germline-derived CDR1 and CDR2 are SGHTA and FQGNSA. In DNA, the CDR3 is TGTGCCAGCAGCGTCCGGGACAGTATTAACACTGAAGCTTTCTTT. Translated, it gives CASSVRDSINTEAFF.

The chain joins TRBV27 to TRBJ2-7; a possible D gene is TRBD2 (6 bases). The CDR3 contains 15 residues. Deletions cut 5 bases from V and 6 bases from J, with 20 bases between. Germline V gene data show CDR1 as MNHEY and CDR2 as SMNVEV (reference sequence). CDR3 coding DNA: TGTGCCAGCAGTCTCCGACGGGGGAACGCTCGCGAGCAGTACTTC. The encoded protein is CASSLRRGNAREQYF.

The count of this clone is one. The chain couples TRBV2 to TRBJ1-5; the match to TRBD1 covers 7 bases. The germline V gene encodes CDR1 SNHLY and CDR2 FYNNEI. Trimming at V came to 6 bases and at J to 2 bases, leaving 7 bases not matched to a gene. The CDR3 contains 15 residues. The DNA for the CDR3 is TGTGCCAGCAGCGGAACAGGGGAAGGCAATCAGCCCCAGCATTTT. This gives the protein CASSGTGEGNQPQHF. Complete variable domain (other parts from reference TRBV2 and TRBJ1-5): EPEVTQTPSHQVTQMGQEVILRCVPISNHLYFYWYRQILGQKVEFLVSFYNNEISEKSEIFDDQFSVERPDGSNFTLKIRSTKLEDSAMYFCASSGTGEGNQPQHFGDGTRLSIL.

The chain combines TRBV11-2 with TRBJ2-1; a weak D match, TRBD2 (7 bases). The CDR3 totals 14 residues. Trimming removed 0 bases at V and 6 bases at J, with 9 bases between. Germline V gene lookup returns CDR1 SGHAT and CDR2 FQNNGV. Here the CDR3 reads CASSLERGGNEQFF. The CDR3 bases are TGTGCCAGCAGCTTAGAAAGGGGGGGCAATGAGCAGTTCTTC.

The J gene is TRBJ1-1, the V gene TRBV18, with D perhaps TRBD1 (6 bases). V lost 3 bases and J 0 bases, leaving 14 bases between the germline ends. This CDR3 spans 16 amino acids. Germline CDR1 is KGHSH and CDR2 is LQKENI. The chain's CDR3 is CASSPYSGGLNTEAFF. The CDR3 region has the DNA TGTGCCAGCTCACCCTATTCTGGGGGCCTGAACACTGAAGCTTTCTTT. Drawing the rest from reference TRBV18 and TRBJ1-1, the complete variable domain is NAGVMQNPRHLVRRRGQEARLRCSPMKGHSHVYWYRQLPEEGLKFMVYLQKENIIDESGMPKERFSAEFPKEGPSILRIQQVVRGDSAAYFCASSPYSGGLNTEAFFGQGTRLTVV.

The chain recombines TRBV9 with TRBJ2-3; D might be TRBD1 (5 bases). With 3 bases removed from V and 8 bases from J, the gap between germline ends came to 10 bases. The CDR3 has 12 residues. The germline gives CDR1 SGDLS, CDR2 YYNGEE. CDR3 DNA: TGTGCCAGCAGCGATAGCAGGGTTACGCAGTATTTT. This encodes CASSDSRVTQYF.

This clone appeared a single time. The rearrangement uses TRBV28 and TRBJ2-7, with no clear D. V was cut by 6 bases and J by 3 bases, with 15 bases left in between. The CDR3 contains 14 residues. CDR1 MDHEN and CDR2 SYDVKM come from the germline V gene. As DNA, the CDR3 is TGTGCCAGCAGCCTATCCGCGGCTGACTACGAGCAGTACTTC. Translation gives CASSLSAADYEQYF.